The rows below give T cell receptor beta chains drawn from one sample of a study of blood T cell repertoires in COVID-19. Here immunoSEQ multiplex PCR was the method, and the copy in TCRdb shows in-frame clones only, minus some. The repertoire holds under 200,000 clones, approximately 83% seen once, with more than 1.5% in the top ten. Sequenced sample: peripheral blood. These receptors originate from a human donor in a cohort sampled during active COVID-19. Each CDR3 is given with its conserved first and last residue. The D gene is left open where the match is weak. The listing skips clone size in some rows; elsewhere it reads once, few, many or a size class.

D: TRBD2; size: -; V: TRBV5-5; J: TRBJ2-1; DNA: TGTGCCAGCAGCCCACCCAGGACTAGTGAAGAGTTCTTC; CDR3: CASSPPRTSEEFF
D: TRBD1; size: -; V: TRBV27; J: TRBJ1-2; DNA: TGTGCCAGCAGTGTTACCGGGACAGTTGGTTTCGGCTACACCTTC; CDR3: CASSVTGTVGFGYTF
D: TRBD2; size: -; V: TRBV4-2; J: TRBJ2-5; DNA: TGTGCCAGCAGCCACGGACTAGCGGAGCCGGGGGAGACCCAGTACTTC; CDR3: CASSHGLAEPGETQYF
D: TRBD1; size: -; V: TRBV25-1; J: TRBJ1-5; DNA: TGTGCCAGCAGTGTTACAGGGGGCAATCAGCCCCAGCATTTT; CDR3: CASSVTGGNQPQHF
D: TRBD2; size: -; V: TRBV29-1; J: TRBJ2-1; DNA: TGCAGCGTTGCGTTGCGGGGGGCCTACAATGAGCAGTTCTTC; CDR3: CSVALRGAYNEQFF
D: -; size: -; V: TRBV19; J: TRBJ2-7; DNA: TGTGCCAGTAGTATAGAGCGGGCCTACGAGCAGTACTTC; CDR3: CASSIERAYEQYF
D: TRBD1; size: -; V: TRBV9; J: TRBJ1-1; DNA: TGTGCCAGCAGCTCCCGGGACAGGGTTACTATGAACACTGAAGCTTTCTTT; CDR3: CASSSRDRVTMNTEAFF
D: -; size: -; V: TRBV19; J: TRBJ2-7; DNA: TGTGCCAGTAGTATCTCCGGAGGGGCGACCTACGAGCAGTACTTC; CDR3: CASSISGGATYEQYF
D: -; size: -; V: TRBV7-9; J: TRBJ2-1; DNA: TGTGCCAGCATCAATGGGCTCAACAATGAGCAGTTCTTC; CDR3: CASINGLNNEQFF
D: TRBD2; size: -; V: TRBV7-2; J: TRBJ2-1; DNA: TGTGCCAGCAGCTCTCTAGCGGGGATTTACAATGAGCAGTTCTTC; CDR3: CASSSLAGIYNEQFF
D: TRBD2; size: -; V: TRBV18; J: TRBJ2-7; DNA: TGTGCCAGCTCACTGTCGGGACTAGCGGGCTACGAGCAGTACTTC; CDR3: CASSLSGLAGYEQYF
D: TRBD1; size: -; V: TRBV10-3; J: TRBJ2-7; DNA: TGTGCCATCAGTGAGGGGACAGGGTGGGAGCAGTACTTC; CDR3: CAISEGTGWEQYF
D: -; size: once; V: TRBV6-5; J: TRBJ1-1; DNA: TGTGCCAGCAGTTACAGCGTCATGAACACTGAAGCTTTCTTT; CDR3: CASSYSVMNTEAFF
D: -; size: -; V: TRBV4-2; J: TRBJ2-7; DNA: TGTGCCAGCAGCAAAGGGGGGGACTACGAGCAGTACTTC; CDR3: CASSKGGDYEQYF
D: -; size: -; V: TRBV5-1; J: TRBJ2-7; DNA: TGCGCCAGCAGCTTTGGGTCGGAGCGGTCCTATCTGCAGTACTTC; CDR3: CASSFGSERSYLQYF
D: -; size: -; V: TRBV9; J: TRBJ1-3; DNA: TGTGCCAGCAGCTCTAGGGACTTATCCTCTGGAAACACCATATATTTT; CDR3: CASSSRDLSSGNTIYF
D: -; size: -; V: TRBV10-3; J: TRBJ2-7; DNA: TGTGCCATCAGTGAGTCGGTCCAGGGTACCTACGAGCAGTACTTC; CDR3: CAISESVQGTYEQYF
D: -; size: -; V: TRBV28; J: TRBJ1-2; DNA: TGTGCCGGGCGCGAGGCCGTCGAGGGTGGCTACACCTTC; CDR3: CAGREAVEGGYTF
D: TRBD1; size: -; V: TRBV4-1; J: TRBJ2-7; DNA: TGCGCCAGCAGCCACCCGGGACAGGGGGGTGGCGAGCAGTACTTC; CDR3: CASSHPGQGGGEQYF
D: TRBD1; size: -; V: TRBV6-5; J: TRBJ2-7; DNA: TGTGCCAGCACCTCGGACAGGGGGCTAAACGAGCAGTACTTC; CDR3: CASTSDRGLNEQYF
D: TRBD2; size: once; V: TRBV10-2; J: TRBJ2-7; DNA: TGCGCCAGCGGGGGGACTAGGAACTACGAGCAGTACTTC; CDR3: CASGGTRNYEQYF
D: -; size: -; V: TRBV6-5; J: TRBJ2-2; DNA: TGTGCCAGCAGGAAGACAGAGACCGGGGAGCTGTTTTTT; CDR3: CASRKTETGELFF
D: TRBD1; size: -; V: TRBV5-4; J: TRBJ1-4; DNA: TGTGCCAGCAGTTCCCGGGACAGGGGAGTTCGGGAAAAACTGTTTTTT; CDR3: CASSSRDRGVREKLFF
D: -; size: -; V: TRBV10-2; J: TRBJ2-7; DNA: TGCGCCAGCAGTGAGTCGAGAGACAGCTCCTACGAGCAGTACTTC; CDR3: CASSESRDSSYEQYF
D: -; size: -; V: TRBV6-2/TRBV6-3; J: TRBJ1-2; DNA: TGTGCCAGCAGTTTTCCAGGGTCTAACTATGGCTACACCTTC; CDR3: CASSFPGSNYGYTF
D: -; size: once; V: TRBV27; J: TRBJ2-3; DNA: TGTGCCAGCAGTTTAGGGGGGTTTCCAGGAGATACGCAGTATTTT; CDR3: CASSLGGFPGDTQYF
D: TRBD2; size: once; V: TRBV7-3; J: TRBJ2-3; DNA: TGTGCCAGCAGTCTGTTAGCGGGACATACGCAGTATTTT; CDR3: CASSLLAGHTQYF
D: -; size: -; V: TRBV27; J: TRBJ2-7; DNA: TGTGCCAGCAAGATTCCAACTAGCTACGAGCAGTACTTC; CDR3: CASKIPTSYEQYF
D: TRBD1; size: -; V: TRBV27; J: TRBJ2-1; DNA: TGTGCCAGCATGGTGGGACAGGGGGCCCAACGGCAGTTCTTC; CDR3: CASMVGQGAQRQFF
D: TRBD2; size: -; V: TRBV11-2; J: TRBJ2-7; DNA: TGTGCCAGCAGCTTAGTTACCGGGGAGCGGGGGCAAGCCTACGAGCAGTACTTC; CDR3: CASSLVTGERGQAYEQYF
D: -; size: -; V: TRBV5-4; J: TRBJ2-7; DNA: TGTGCCAGCAGCCCCGGAGGGGGCAGCAGCTCCTACGAGCAGTACTTC; CDR3: CASSPGGGSSSYEQYF
D: -; size: -; V: TRBV6-5; J: TRBJ2-5; DNA: TGTGCCAGCAGTCCACCCAGAGCAGGGGCCCAGTACTTC; CDR3: CASSPPRAGAQYF
D: -; size: -; V: TRBV18; J: TRBJ2-4; DNA: TGTGCCAGCTCATCTACCGACGACAGAGCCAAAAACATTCAGTACTTC; CDR3: CASSSTDDRAKNIQYF
D: TRBD1; size: -; V: TRBV28; J: TRBJ2-7; DNA: TGTGCCAGCAACACTAGGGACAGGGGCGGAGAGCAGTACTTC; CDR3: CASNTRDRGGEQYF
D: -; size: -; V: TRBV28; J: TRBJ1-5; DNA: TGTGCCAGCAGTCGGGGGGAATGGGAGCCCAATCAGCCCCAGCATTTT; CDR3: CASSRGEWEPNQPQHF
D: -; size: -; V: TRBV10-1; J: TRBJ1-1; DNA: TGCGCCAGCAGTGAGTCAAGGACAGTCAAAAACACTGAAGCTTTCTTT; CDR3: CASSESRTVKNTEAFF
D: TRBD1; size: -; V: TRBV5-3; J: TRBJ1-2; DNA: TGTGCCAGAAGATACAGGGGGAACTATGGCTACACCTTC; CDR3: CARRYRGNYGYTF
D: TRBD1; size: -; V: TRBV11-3; J: TRBJ2-1; DNA: TGTGCCAGCAGCCGATCCCGGGACAGGATTAACAATGAGCAGTTCTTC; CDR3: CASSRSRDRINNEQFF
D: TRBD2; size: -; V: TRBV28; J: TRBJ2-1; DNA: TGTGCCAGCAGTTTACCCCTAGCGGGAGGGACTGAGCAGTTCTTC; CDR3: CASSLPLAGGTEQFF
D: -; size: -; V: TRBV10-2; J: TRBJ1-6; DNA: TGCGCCAGCAGGGAGGCAGGGTCGAGTTCACCCCTCCACTTT; CDR3: CASREAGSSSPLHF
D: -; size: -; V: TRBV13; J: TRBJ1-2; DNA: TGTGCCAGCAGCGAAGACAGAGCCTATGGCTACACCTTC; CDR3: CASSEDRAYGYTF
D: -; size: -; V: TRBV11-2; J: TRBJ1-2; DNA: TGTGCCAGCAGCTTAGAAGAAACCAGGGTCTATGGCTACACCTTC; CDR3: CASSLEETRVYGYTF
D: TRBD1; size: -; V: TRBV6-2/TRBV6-3; J: TRBJ2-7; DNA: TGTGCCAGCAGTCGCTCGGGGGACAGGGAAAACTTC; CDR3: CASSRSGDRENF
D: -; size: -; V: TRBV7-9; J: TRBJ1-1; DNA: TGTGCCAGCAGCTTGGGGCAGGTCAACACTGAAGCTTTCTTT; CDR3: CASSLGQVNTEAFF
D: -; size: -; V: TRBV27; J: TRBJ1-6; DNA: TGTGCCAGCAGTTTATCTGGGGTGAGGGTACTGACACCCCTCCACTTT; CDR3: CASSLSGVRVLTPLHF
D: TRBD2; size: -; V: TRBV6-4; J: TRBJ2-3; DNA: TGTGCCAGCAGTGGGAGGACTAGCCCTCCCTGGGGCACAGATACGCAGTATTTT; CDR3: CASSGRTSPPWGTDTQYF
D: -; size: -; V: TRBV14; J: TRBJ1-5; DNA: TGTGCCAGCAGTAGACAGCCCAATCAGCCCCAGCATTTT; CDR3: CASSRQPNQPQHF
D: -; size: -; V: TRBV6-5; J: TRBJ2-3; DNA: TGTGCCAGCAGTTACTCCCAGCGGGTGGGCGATACGCAGTATTTT; CDR3: CASSYSQRVGDTQYF
D: TRBD1; size: -; V: TRBV12-3/TRBV12-4; J: TRBJ1-5; DNA: TGTGCCAGCAGTCAGGGGGGCAATCAGCCCCAGCATTTT; CDR3: CASSQGGNQPQHF
D: TRBD1; size: -; V: TRBV10-3; J: TRBJ1-2; DNA: TGTGCCACCACGGACAGGGACCATGGCTACACCTTC; CDR3: CATTDRDHGYTF
D: -; size: -; V: TRBV6-2/TRBV6-3; J: TRBJ2-7; DNA: TGTGCCAGCAGTCCATGGACAGAGACCTACGAGCAGTACTTC; CDR3: CASSPWTETYEQYF
D: -; size: -; V: TRBV2; J: TRBJ1-6; DNA: TGTGCCAGCAGACAGGGATCTAATTCACCCCTCCACTTT; CDR3: CASRQGSNSPLHF
D: TRBD2; size: -; V: TRBV19; J: TRBJ2-3; DNA: TGTGCCAGTAGTCGGGCGGGGGTAACGGCAGATACGCAGTATTTT; CDR3: CASSRAGVTADTQYF
D: TRBD2; size: once; V: TRBV6-2/TRBV6-3; J: TRBJ2-7; DNA: TGTGCCAGCAGTTACTCGAATGGGGGAGTAGCGGGAGTTTCCTACGAGCAGTACTTC; CDR3: CASSYSNGGVAGVSYEQYF